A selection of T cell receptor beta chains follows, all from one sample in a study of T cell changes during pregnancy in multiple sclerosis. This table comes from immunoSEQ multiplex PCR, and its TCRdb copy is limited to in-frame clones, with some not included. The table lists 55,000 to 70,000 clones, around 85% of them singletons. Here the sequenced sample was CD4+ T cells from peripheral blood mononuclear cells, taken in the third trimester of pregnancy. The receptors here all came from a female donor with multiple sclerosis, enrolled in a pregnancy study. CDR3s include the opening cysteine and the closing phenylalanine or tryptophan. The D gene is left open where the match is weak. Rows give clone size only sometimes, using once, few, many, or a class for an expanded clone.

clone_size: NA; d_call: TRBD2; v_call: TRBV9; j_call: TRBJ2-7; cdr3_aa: CASSGTSVPYEQYF; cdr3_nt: TGTGCCAGCAGCGGAACTAGCGTCCCCTACGAGCAGTACTTC
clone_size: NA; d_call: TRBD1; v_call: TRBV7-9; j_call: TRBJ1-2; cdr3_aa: CASSLFPGTGEFNYGYTF; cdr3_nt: TGTGCCAGCAGCCTCTTCCCAGGGACAGGTGAGTTTAACTATGGCTACACCTTC
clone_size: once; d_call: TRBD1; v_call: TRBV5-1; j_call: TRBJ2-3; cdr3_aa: CASSLGDRAVADTQYF; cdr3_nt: TGCGCCAGCAGCTTGGGGGACAGGGCTGTCGCAGATACGCAGTATTTT
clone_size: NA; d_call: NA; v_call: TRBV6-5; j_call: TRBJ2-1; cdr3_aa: CASSYSGLRLLLFF; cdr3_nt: TGTGCCAGCAGTTACTCGGGACTCAGGCTGCTTTTGTTCTTC
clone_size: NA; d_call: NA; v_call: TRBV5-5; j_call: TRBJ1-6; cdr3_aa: CASSLPRGRSPLHF; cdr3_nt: TGTGCCAGCAGCTTACCCAGGGGTAGGTCACCCCTCCACTTT
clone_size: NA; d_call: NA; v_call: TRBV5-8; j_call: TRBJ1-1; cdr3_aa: CASSLGYQGNEAFF; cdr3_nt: TGTGCCAGCAGCTTGGGATATCAGGGGAATGAAGCTTTCTTT
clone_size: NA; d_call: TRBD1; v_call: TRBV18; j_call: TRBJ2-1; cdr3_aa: CASSPLGTGSYNEQFF; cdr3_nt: TGTGCCAGCTCTCCACTAGGGACAGGGTCCTACAATGAGCAGTTCTTC
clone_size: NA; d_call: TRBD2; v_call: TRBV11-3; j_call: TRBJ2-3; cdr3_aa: CASRKRTSGTDTQYF; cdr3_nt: TGTGCCAGCAGGAAAAGGACTAGCGGCACAGATACGCAGTATTTT
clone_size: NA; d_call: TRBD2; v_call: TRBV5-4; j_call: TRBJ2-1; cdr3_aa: CAVQREGRYNEQFF; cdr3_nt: TGTGCCGTTCAGCGGGAGGGCCGGTACAATGAGCAGTTCTTC
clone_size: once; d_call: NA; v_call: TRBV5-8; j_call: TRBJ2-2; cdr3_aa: CASSRGENTGELFF; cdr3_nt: TGTGCCAGCAGCCGCGGCGAAAACACCGGGGAGCTGTTTTTT
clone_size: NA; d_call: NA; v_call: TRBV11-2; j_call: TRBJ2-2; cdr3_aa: CASSFRGDTGELFF; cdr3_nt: TGTGCCAGCAGCTTCCGCGGGGACACCGGGGAGCTGTTTTTT
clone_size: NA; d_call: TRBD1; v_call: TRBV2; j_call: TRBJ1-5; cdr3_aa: CASNRDSQEMPQHF; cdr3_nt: TGTGCCAGTAACCGGGACAGCCAAGAAATGCCCCAGCATTTT
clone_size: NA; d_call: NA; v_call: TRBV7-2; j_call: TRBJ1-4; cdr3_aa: CASSPWTDEKLFF; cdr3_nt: TGTGCCAGCAGCCCATGGACAGATGAAAAACTGTTTTTT
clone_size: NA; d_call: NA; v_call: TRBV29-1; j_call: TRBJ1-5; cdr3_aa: CSVVTGNSNQPQHF; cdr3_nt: TGCAGCGTTGTTACAGGTAATAGCAATCAGCCCCAGCATTTT
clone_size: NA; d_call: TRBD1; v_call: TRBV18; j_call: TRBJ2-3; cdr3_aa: CASSQEDRADTQYF; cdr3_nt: TGTGCCAGCTCACAAGAGGACAGGGCAGATACGCAGTATTTT
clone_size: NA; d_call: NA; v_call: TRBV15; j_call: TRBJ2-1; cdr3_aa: CATSRSQGNLQSNEQFF; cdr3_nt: TGTGCCACCAGCAGATCCCAGGGTAATCTCCAATCCAATGAGCAGTTCTTC
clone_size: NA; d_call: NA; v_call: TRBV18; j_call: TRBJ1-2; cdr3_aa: CASSPDSITPFYGYTF; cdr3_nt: TGTGCCAGCTCCCCGGACAGTATTACTCCTTTCTATGGCTACACCTTC
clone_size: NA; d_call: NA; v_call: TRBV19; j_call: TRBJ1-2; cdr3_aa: CASSMRGHPLINYGYTF; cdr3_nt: TGTGCCAGTAGTATGAGGGGACACCCTCTTATCAACTATGGCTACACCTTC
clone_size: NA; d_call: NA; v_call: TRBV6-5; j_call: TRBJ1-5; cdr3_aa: CATLSTSYSNQPQHF; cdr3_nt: TGTGCCACCCTTAGTACGTCTTATAGCAATCAGCCCCAGCATTTT
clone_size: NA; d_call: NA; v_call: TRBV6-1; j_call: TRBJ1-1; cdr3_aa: CASRAFGGDTEAFF; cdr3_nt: TGTGCCAGCAGAGCCTTCGGGGGTGACACTGAAGCTTTCTTT
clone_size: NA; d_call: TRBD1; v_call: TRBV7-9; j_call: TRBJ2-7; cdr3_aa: CASSTDRGFSYEQYF; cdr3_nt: TGTGCCAGCAGCACCGACAGGGGGTTCAGCTACGAGCAGTACTTC
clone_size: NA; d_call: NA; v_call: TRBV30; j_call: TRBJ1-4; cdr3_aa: CAWSVQATTNEKLFF; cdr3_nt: TGTGCCTGGAGTGTACAGGCCACAACTAATGAAAAACTGTTTTTT
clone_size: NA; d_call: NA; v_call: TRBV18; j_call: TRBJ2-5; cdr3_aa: CASSPRAETQYF; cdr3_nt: TGTGCCAGCTCACCCCGCGCAGAGACCCAGTACTTC
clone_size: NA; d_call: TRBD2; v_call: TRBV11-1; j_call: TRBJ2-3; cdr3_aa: CASSVDNGGSTDTQYF; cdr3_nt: TGTGCCAGCAGCGTGGATAACGGGGGGAGCACAGATACGCAGTATTTT
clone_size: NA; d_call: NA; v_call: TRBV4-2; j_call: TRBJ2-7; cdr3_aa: CASSQGGLADRAYEQYF; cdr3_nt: TGTGCCAGCAGCCAGGGGGGGCTAGCGGACCGGGCCTACGAGCAGTACTTC
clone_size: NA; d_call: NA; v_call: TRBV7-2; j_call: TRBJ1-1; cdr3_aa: CASSLRRNTEAFF; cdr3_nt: TGTGCCAGCAGCTTACGCAGGAACACTGAAGCTTTCTTT
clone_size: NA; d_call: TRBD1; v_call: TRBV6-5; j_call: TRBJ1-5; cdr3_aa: CASRTGNNQPQHF; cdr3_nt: TGTGCCAGTCGGACAGGGAATAATCAGCCCCAGCATTTT
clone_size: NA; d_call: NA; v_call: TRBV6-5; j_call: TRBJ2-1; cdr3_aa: CASSYGQAAYNEQFF; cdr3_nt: TGTGCCAGCAGTTACGGTCAGGCCGCTTACAATGAGCAGTTCTTC
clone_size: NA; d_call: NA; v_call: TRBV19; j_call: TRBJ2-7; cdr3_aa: CASSSATGTYEQYF; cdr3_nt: TGTGCCAGTAGTTCCGCCACAGGGACCTACGAGCAGTACTTC
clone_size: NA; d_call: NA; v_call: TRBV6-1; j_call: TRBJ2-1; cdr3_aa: CASSTTGLEQFF; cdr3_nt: TGTGCCAGCAGTACTACAGGGCTGGAGCAGTTCTTC
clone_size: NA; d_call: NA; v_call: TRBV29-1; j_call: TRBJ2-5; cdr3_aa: CSVELGERETQYF; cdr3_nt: TGCAGCGTTGAACTTGGGGAGAGGGAGACCCAGTACTTC
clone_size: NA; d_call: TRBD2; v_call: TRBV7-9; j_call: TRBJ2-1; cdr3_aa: CASSLAGLAGGGEQFF; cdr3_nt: TGTGCCAGCAGCTTAGCGGGACTAGCGGGAGGTGGTGAGCAGTTCTTC
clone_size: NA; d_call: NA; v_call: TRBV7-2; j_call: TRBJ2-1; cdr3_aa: CASSFTGPTYNEQFF; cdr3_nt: TGTGCCAGCAGCTTTACAGGGCCTACCTACAATGAGCAGTTCTTC
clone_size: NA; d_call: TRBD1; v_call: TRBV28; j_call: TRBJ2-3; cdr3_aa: CASSLDRADTQYF; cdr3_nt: TGTGCCAGCAGTTTAGACAGGGCAGATACGCAGTATTTT
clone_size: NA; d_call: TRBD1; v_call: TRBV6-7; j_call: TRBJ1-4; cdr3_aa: CASSYSKFVDPGTGRSMNEKLFF; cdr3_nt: TGTGCCAGCAGTTACTCGAAGTTTGTAGATCCCGGGACAGGGAGGAGTATGAATGAAAAACTGTTTTTT
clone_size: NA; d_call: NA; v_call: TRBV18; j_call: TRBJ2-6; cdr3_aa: CASSPWSAGANVLTF; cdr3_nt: TGTGCCAGCTCACCCTGGAGTGCTGGGGCCAACGTCCTGACTTTC
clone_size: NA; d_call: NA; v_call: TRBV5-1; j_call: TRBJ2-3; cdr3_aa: CASSSAGSPGTDTQYF; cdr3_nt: TGCGCCAGCAGCTCCGCGGGGTCTCCAGGCACAGATACGCAGTATTTT
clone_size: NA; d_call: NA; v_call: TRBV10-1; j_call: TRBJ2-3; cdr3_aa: CASSEWRVRTGDTQYF; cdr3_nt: TGCGCCAGCAGTGAGTGGCGTGTCCGAACGGGAGATACGCAGTATTTT
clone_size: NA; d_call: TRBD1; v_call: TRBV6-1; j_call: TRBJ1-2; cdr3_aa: CASSEALGTGAFGGYTF; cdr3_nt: TGTGCCAGCAGTGAAGCGTTAGGGACAGGGGCTTTCGGGGGCTACACCTTC
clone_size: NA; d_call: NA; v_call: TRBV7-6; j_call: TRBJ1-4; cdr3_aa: CASSPYPGQGEKLFF; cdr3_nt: TGTGCCAGCAGCCCCTACCCAGGGCAAGGTGAAAAACTGTTTTTT
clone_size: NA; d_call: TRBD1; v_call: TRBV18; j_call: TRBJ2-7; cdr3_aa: CASSPGQNTYEQYF; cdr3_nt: TGTGCCAGCTCACCGGGACAGAATACCTACGAGCAGTACTTC